This T cell receptor (beta chain) was identified in a study of immune cell composition in non-small cell lung cancer. Findings and limits, study-wide: Overall clonality, unlike maximal tumour-associated clone frequency, did not predict TIL reactivity. Lung adenocarcinomas had lower top 10 clone scores and clonality than squamous tumours. Clones >0.5% enriched in tumour were rarer in adenocarcinoma (around 33%) than squamous (approximately 75%).

Worth noting for this clone: Its specificity is not known.

The CDR3 has 12 residues. Trimming pared 5 bases from V and 8 bases from J, leaving 12 bases between. Germline CDR1 and CDR2: LNHNV and YYDKDF (reference sequence). TCRdb keeps only in-frame clones here, not all; method: immunoSEQ multiplex PCR. The table has thousands of clones, about four fifths seen once. This chain connects TRBV15 to TRBJ1-2; D is uncertain. The receptor was isolated from a human donor with non-small cell lung cancer. The specimen sequenced was lung tumor tissue. The CDR3 protein is CATSHQTQGYTF. The CDR3 nucleotides read TGTGCCACCAGCCACCAAACCCAGGGCTACACCTTC.